This TCR beta chain was recorded in a study of PD-L1 blockade in urothelial cancer. CDR3 length: 16 amino acids. V was pared by 2 bases and J by 1 base, with 7 bases of the junction left unmatched. Per the germline V gene, CDR1 is MNHEY and CDR2 is SVGAGI. Assay used: immunoSEQ multiplex PCR; TCRdb lists only in-frame clones, some missing. This table holds tens of thousands of clones, 80% to 90% found once. The study collected 1 to 8 samples per patient, pretreatment and on-treatment. The chain couples TRBV6-5 to TRBJ2-5; 7 bases map to TRBD2. This TCR was recovered from a man in his 70s with urothelial cancer. Material: PBMCs, obtained around atezolizumab (anti-PD-L1) treatment. CDR3 protein: CASSYGVAGSQETQYF. In nucleotides, the CDR3 is TGTGCCAGCAGTTACGGGGTAGCGGGTAGCCAAGAGACCCAGTACTTC.